The rows below give T cell receptor beta chains drawn from one sample of a study of T cells after posttransplantation cyclophosphamide. Only in-frame clones appear in the TCRdb table, and some are missing; sequencing was by immunoSEQ multiplex PCR. The table includes 25,000 to 30,000 clones, 86% detected once. Sequencing was carried out using PBMCs. The receptors originated from a man aged 45-65 years. Each CDR3 is given with its conserved first and last residue. Fields, in order: clone size, V gene, CDR3 protein. Size is stated for part of the rows, as once, few or many counts, or as a class when the clone is expanded.

>.|TRBV7-3
CASSHGLAGSETQYF
>.|TRBV5-1
CASSSGQPHNEQFF
>.|TRBV7-2
CASSILSGSSYNEQFF
>.|TRBV30
CAWNRDRPYGYTF
>.|TRBV25-1
CASSALTGRGGYTF
>.|TRBV28
CASSSGDTNEKLFF
>.|TRBV5-6
CASSAGQGDAYEQYF
>.|TRBV19
CASRDRGLETQYF
>.|TRBV6-1
CASSFGASEQYF
>few|TRBV7-2
CASSFGLIYEQYF
>.|TRBV30
CAWRLSKLIF
>once|TRBV19
CASSIEGLVFNEQFF
>.|TRBV6-1
CASSEQGIGNQPQHF
>.|TRBV11-2
CASGVEGAGGTEAFF
>.|TRBV5-1
CASSIGLAGGPGETQYF
>.|TRBV11-3
CASATGDFNEQYF
>.|TRBV27
CASSLWGVPNYGYTF
>.|TRBV15
CATSGLGVNNEQFF
>.|TRBV5-1
CASSPDSFTDTQYF
>.|TRBV15
CATSEGGTGDHEQYF
>once|TRBV18
CASSRGDREYYGYTF
>few|TRBV6-1
CASSELDRVAFF
>.|TRBV6-1
CASSERHPYEQYF
>.|TRBV4-2
CASVAGLAGANEQFF
>.|TRBV5-1
CASSIQDRGQAEAFF
>.|TRBV2
CASTPTSGLITSTDTQYF
>.|TRBV5-1
CASRAGLAGHVDEQFF
>.|TRBV20-1
CSASPGYGYTF
>.|TRBV5-1
CASSLAVGTDTQYF
>.|TRBV10-1
CASSQAGYNEQFF
>.|TRBV7-9
CASSRRRSVGEGGYTF
>.|TRBV21-1
CASSKVTGFAEKLFF
>.|TRBV25-1
CASSEYRGLQETQYF
>.|TRBV6-1
CASSAGQINQPQHF
>few|TRBV21-1
CASSMYWTGAGNTIYF
>.|TRBV4-1
CASSQDRGSLINSPLHF
>.|TRBV18
CASSVQRDTEAFF
>few|TRBV19
CASSWAGGYYGYTF
>.|TRBV6-6
CASSQGGAAQETQYF
>.|TRBV10-2
CASRGSRGGYNEQFF
>.|TRBV20-1
CSARREYEQYF
>.|TRBV11-2
CASSLDASNQPQHF
>few|TRBV7-8
CASSLGGRGNTEAFF
>few|TRBV2
CASSEGGTGGREQYF
>.|TRBV9
CASSVAFGGDTEAFF
>.|TRBV19
CASTRGYQPQHF